Listed below are T cell receptor beta chains from one sample, sequenced in a study of spatial heterogeneity in lung cancer. One entry per CDR3 protein results from TCRdb running MiXCR on the 5' RACE reads. Here the sample spans 14,000 or so distinct CDR3 sequences, around 5% being singletons. The specimen was lung tumor tissue, collected at surgery. These receptors were collected from a female donor with early-stage non-small cell lung cancer. Each CDR3 is given with its conserved first and last residue. The D gene is left open where the match is weak. Expanded clones are given a class, and other clones once, few, many or no size at all.

D gene	clone size	J gene	V gene	CDR3 DNA	CDR3 protein
.	medium-sized	TRBJ2-3	TRBV7-9	TGTGCCAGCACTTGGACAGATACGCAGTATTTT	CASTWTDTQYF
.	many	TRBJ2-1	TRBV30	TGTGCCTGGAACAGGGTGGTGAATGAGCAGTTCTTC	CAWNRVVNEQFF
.	many	TRBJ1-3	TRBV5-1	TGCGCCAGCAGGCAGGAAACAGCGGGAAACACCATATATTTT	CASRQETAGNTIYF
.	.	TRBJ2-7	TRBV4-3	TGCGCCAGCAGCCAAGAATGGGGGCCGTCGGGCGAGCAGTACTTC	CASSQEWGPSGEQYF
.	many	TRBJ2-5	TRBV5-6	TGTGCCAGCAGCTTGGACGTCAGACAAGAGACCCAGTACTTC	CASSLDVRQETQYF
.	.	TRBJ2-3	TRBV3-1	TGTGCCAGCAGCCCTACAGCGGGCACAGATACGCAGTATTTT	CASSPTAGTDTQYF
TRBD1	many	TRBJ2-2	TRBV5-6	TGTGCCAGCAGTCCCGACAGGGGCCTCGGAGAGCTGTTTTTT	CASSPDRGLGELFF
.	many	TRBJ2-7	TRBV20-1	TGCAGTGCTAGGGCCCCAGGGACCTACGAGCAGTACTTC	CSARAPGTYEQYF
TRBD1	many	TRBJ1-1	TRBV18	TGTGCCAGCTCGCGGGACAGCGACCGGGCTTTCTTT	CASSRDSDRAFF
.	many	TRBJ2-3	TRBV30	TGTGCCTGGGGCCGGACTTATTCCACAGATACGCAGTATTTT	CAWGRTYSTDTQYF